These T cell receptor beta chains were read from a single sample in a study of blood T cell repertoires in COVID-19. TCRdb keeps only in-frame clones here, not all; method: immunoSEQ multiplex PCR. The sample includes under 350,000 clones, about nine tenths seen only once; the top ten take approximately 2%. The sequenced material came from peripheral blood. Receptor source: a woman in her thirties with COVID-19, enrolled during active disease. Each CDR3 is given with its conserved first and last residue. A D gene is named only where the DNA matches it firmly. Only some rows state a clone size, as once, few, many or a class for expanded clones.

v_gene: TRBV12-5; j_gene: TRBJ1-1; abundance: -; d_gene: -; CDR3aa: CASGFGGREAFF; CDR3nt: TGTGCTAGTGGTTTCGGAGGGCGTGAAGCTTTCTTT
v_gene: TRBV6-6; j_gene: TRBJ2-1; abundance: -; d_gene: -; CDR3aa: CASAEPGDGDNEQFF; CDR3nt: TGTGCCAGCGCTGAACCGGGGGACGGGGACAATGAGCAGTTCTTC
v_gene: TRBV27; j_gene: TRBJ1-4; abundance: -; d_gene: -; CDR3aa: CASSKLGGRNEKLFF; CDR3nt: TGTGCCAGCAGTAAGCTGGGGGGGCGCAATGAAAAACTGTTTTTT
v_gene: TRBV18; j_gene: TRBJ1-4; abundance: -; d_gene: TRBD1; CDR3aa: CASSPYRGEKLFF; CDR3nt: TGTGCCAGCTCACCCTACAGGGGTGAAAAACTGTTTTTT
v_gene: TRBV18; j_gene: TRBJ2-2; abundance: -; d_gene: TRBD2; CDR3aa: CASSPAGLAGVIPRWTNTGELFF; CDR3nt: TGTGCCAGCTCACCGGCCGGGCTAGCGGGGGTGATACCCCGGTGGACGAACACCGGGGAGCTGTTTTTT
v_gene: TRBV30; j_gene: TRBJ2-7; abundance: -; d_gene: -; CDR3aa: CAWSQGYEQYF; CDR3nt: TGTGCCTGGAGCCAGGGGTACGAGCAGTACTTC
v_gene: TRBV16; j_gene: TRBJ1-5; abundance: -; d_gene: -; CDR3aa: CASSHTTQPQHF; CDR3nt: TGTGCCAGCAGCCACACTACACAGCCCCAGCATTTT
v_gene: TRBV19; j_gene: TRBJ1-2; abundance: once; d_gene: -; CDR3aa: CASSIGEGGYTF; CDR3nt: TGTGCCAGTAGTATCGGGGAAGGTGGCTACACCTTC
v_gene: TRBV5-4; j_gene: TRBJ1-1; abundance: -; d_gene: -; CDR3aa: CASSSDSRMKTEAFF; CDR3nt: TGTGCCAGCAGTTCGGACAGCCGAATGAAAACTGAAGCTTTCTTT
v_gene: TRBV5-4; j_gene: TRBJ2-3; abundance: -; d_gene: -; CDR3aa: CASSLEAGDTQYF; CDR3nt: TGTGCCAGCAGCTTGGAGGCAGGAGATACGCAGTATTTT
v_gene: TRBV4-3; j_gene: TRBJ2-3; abundance: -; d_gene: -; CDR3aa: CASSLMGRGEDTQYF; CDR3nt: TGCGCCAGCAGCCTCATGGGCAGGGGAGAAGATACGCAGTATTTT
v_gene: TRBV5-8; j_gene: TRBJ2-3; abundance: once; d_gene: -; CDR3aa: CASSVGADNTDTQYF; CDR3nt: TGTGCCAGCAGCGTTGGCGCAGACAACACAGATACGCAGTATTTT
v_gene: TRBV19; j_gene: TRBJ1-2; abundance: -; d_gene: TRBD1; CDR3aa: CASSMTGGGYGYTF; CDR3nt: TGTGCCAGTAGTATGACAGGGGGTGGCTATGGCTACACCTTC
v_gene: TRBV7-2; j_gene: TRBJ2-1; abundance: -; d_gene: -; CDR3aa: CASSLRGARFNEQFF; CDR3nt: TGTGCCAGCAGCCTACGGGGGGCACGATTCAATGAGCAGTTCTTC
v_gene: TRBV7-9; j_gene: TRBJ1-2; abundance: -; d_gene: TRBD1; CDR3aa: CASSLALTGNGYTF; CDR3nt: TGTGCCAGCAGCTTAGCGCTGACAGGGAACGGCTACACCTTC
v_gene: TRBV10-3; j_gene: TRBJ1-5; abundance: -; d_gene: TRBD1; CDR3aa: CAISEAGQNNQPQHF; CDR3nt: TGTGCCATCAGTGAGGCGGGACAGAACAATCAGCCCCAGCATTTT
v_gene: TRBV2; j_gene: TRBJ2-1; abundance: -; d_gene: -; CDR3aa: CASSRGQFSSYNEQFF; CDR3nt: TGTGCCAGCAGCAGAGGACAGTTTTCCTCCTACAATGAGCAGTTCTTC
v_gene: TRBV5-1; j_gene: TRBJ2-5; abundance: -; d_gene: TRBD1; CDR3aa: CASRSGTGDETQYF; CDR3nt: TGCGCCAGCAGGTCCGGGACAGGGGACGAGACCCAGTACTTC
v_gene: TRBV4-1; j_gene: TRBJ1-1; abundance: -; d_gene: -; CDR3aa: CASSQGPFRRMNTEAFF; CDR3nt: TGCGCCAGCAGCCAGGGGCCATTTCGAAGAATGAACACTGAAGCTTTCTTT
v_gene: TRBV7-9; j_gene: TRBJ1-2; abundance: -; d_gene: -; CDR3aa: CASSPPGTYGYTF; CDR3nt: TGTGCCAGCAGCCCCCCGGGGACATATGGCTACACCTTC
v_gene: TRBV3-1/TRBV3-2; j_gene: TRBJ1-5; abundance: -; d_gene: -; CDR3aa: CASSPTQGQPQHF; CDR3nt: TGTGCCAGCAGCCCAACACAGGGACAGCCCCAGCATTTT
v_gene: TRBV5-4; j_gene: TRBJ2-2; abundance: -; d_gene: -; CDR3aa: CASSLATERTGELFF; CDR3nt: TGTGCCAGCAGCCTGGCTACAGAACGCACCGGGGAGCTGTTTTTT
v_gene: TRBV19; j_gene: TRBJ2-6; abundance: -; d_gene: -; CDR3aa: CASSIAGLISGANVLTF; CDR3nt: TGTGCCAGTAGTATCGCAGGGTTAATCTCTGGGGCCAACGTCCTGACTTTC
v_gene: TRBV5-1; j_gene: TRBJ2-5; abundance: -; d_gene: TRBD1; CDR3aa: CASSNTGTVGEETQYF; CDR3nt: TGCGCCAGCAGCAACACCGGGACAGTTGGAGAAGAGACCCAGTACTTC
v_gene: TRBV19; j_gene: TRBJ1-6; abundance: -; d_gene: TRBD1; CDR3aa: CASSMGWGQTNSPLHF; CDR3nt: TGTGCCAGTAGCATGGGATGGGGACAGACTAATTCACCCCTCCACTTT